A single sample is the source of the 19 T cell receptor beta chains below, sequenced in a study of cytomegalovirus exposure and HLA in healthy donors. Use of 60 Vbeta and 13 Jbeta primers characterized the PCR. TCRdb's table, derived via immunoSEQ multiplex PCR, lists solely in-frame clones and lacks some. The sample shows approximately 73,000 clones, about 64% of them seen only once. Sequenced material: PBMCs. These receptors came from a young man in good health and CMV-seropositive.

This clone has more than one count but fewer than ten. This chain joins TRBV4-2 and TRBJ1-1; a possible D gene is TRBD1 (6 bases). CDR1 LGHNA and CDR2 YNFKEQ come from the germline V gene. This CDR3 has 18 residues. V lost 0 bases, J lost 1 base, and 18 bases lay in between. The CDR3 DNA is TGTGCCAGCAGCCAAGATATATTCGCGACAGGCGCGAACACTGAAGCTTTCTTT. Encoded protein: CASSQDIFATGANTEAFF.

CDR3 residues: CASSVGLADTGELFF. Written as DNA, the CDR3 is TGTGCCAGCAGCGTAGGTCTAGCAGACACCGGGGAGCTGTTTTTT. The chain joins TRBV9 to TRBJ2-2, with D perhaps matching TRBD2 (5 bases). V lost 0 bases and J lost 3, with 9 bases in between. The CDR3 covers 15 residues. The V gene's germline CDR1 is SGDLS and CDR2 YYNGEE.

A remark on this clone: The sample carries other DNA sequences with the same CDR3. This chain connects TRBV11-3 to TRBJ1-4, with a tentative D call TRBD1 (6 bases). The CDR3 totals 13 residues. Germline V CDR1 and CDR2: SGHNT, YENEEA. The V and J ends lost 2 bases and 15 bases respectively, with 16 bases between them. Written as DNA, the CDR3 is TGTGCCAGCAGCTTATTCACGACAGGTATTTTGTTTTTT. This sequence encodes CASSLFTTGILFF. The full variable domain, with the rest looked up from reference TRBV11-3 and TRBJ1-4, is EAGVVQSPRYKIIEKKQPVAFWCNPISGHNTLYWYLQNLGQGPELLIRYENEEAVDDSQLPKDRFSAERLKGVDSTLKIQPAELGDSAVYLCASSLFTTGILFFGSGTQLSVL.

This clone was detected only once. The chain uses TRBV4-2 and TRBJ1-6; a weak D match, TRBD1 (6 bases). Germline V lookup: CDR1 LGHNA, CDR2 YNFKEQ. This CDR3 contains 16 residues. Deletions cut 1 base from V and 5 bases from J, with 12 bases between. The CDR3 DNA follows: TGTGCCAGCAGCCAAGTCCCGGGACACCATAATTCACCCCTCCACTTT. It codes for CASSQVPGHHNSPLHF.

The chain has TRBV6-6 and TRBJ2-7; 7 nucleotides agree with TRBD1. The length of the CDR3 is 14 residues. The trim removed 7 bases at V and 3 bases at J, leaving 9 bases unmatched. CDR1 and CDR2 (germline): MNHNY, SVGAGI (reference sequence). The CDR3 DNA reads TGTGCCAGCAATCAAGGAAACAGGGGCTACGAGCAGTACTTC. Translation: CASNQGNRGYEQYF.

This clone was observed a handful of times. The rearrangement joins TRBV5-1 to TRBJ1-1, with TRBD1 as a possible D gene (6 bases). Germline loops: CDR1 SGHRS, CDR2 YFSETQ. The CDR3 length is 14 residues. Deletions cut 4 bases from V and 3 bases from J, with 13 bases between. DNA for the CDR3: TGCGCCAGCAGCATGTACAGGGAAGACACTGAAGCTTTCTTT. Translation: CASSMYREDTEAFF.

This sequence joins TRBV4-2 and TRBJ2-1; the D gene is possibly TRBD2 (7 bases). V was pared by 3 bases and J by 7 bases, with 25 bases between. The CDR3 has 18 residues. From germline, CDR1 is LGHNA and CDR2 YNFKEQ. As DNA, the CDR3 is TGTGCCAGCAGCCATCCCTCAGGGAGGGCAGGGAGGGGGAATGAGCAGTTCTTC. It translates to CASSHPSGRAGRGNEQFF.

This clone was seen more than once but under ten times. This chain uses TRBV6-1 with TRBJ1-3; D is possibly TRBD1 (5 bases). V lost 5 bases and J 0 bases, leaving 11 bases between the germline ends. This CDR3 is built from 15 residues. Germline V lookup: CDR1 MNHNS, CDR2 SASEGT. The CDR3, as DNA: TGTGCCAGCAGTCCCACAGGAAGCTCTGGAAACACCATATATTTT. Translation gives CASSPTGSSGNTIYF.

About this clone: Other DNA sequences in this specimen translate into the identical CDR3. The V and J genes are TRBV9 and TRBJ2-3, with D unclear. CDR1 and CDR2 (germline): SGDLS, YYNGEE. Between the trimmed V and J ends, which lost 0 bases and 2 bases, there was a span of 10 bases. This CDR3 is built from 15 residues. In nucleotides, the CDR3 is TGTGCCAGCAGCGTAGTTCCACAGAACACAGATACGCAGTATTTT. Amino acid sequence: CASSVVPQNTDTQYF.

This clone came up a few times. CDR3: CASSFGTANGYTF. In DNA form, the CDR3 reads TGTGCCAGCAGCTTTGGGACAGCCAATGGCTACACCTTC. The chain has TRBV13 and TRBJ1-2; 7 bases map to TRBD1. V gave up 3 bases and J gave up 6 bases; unmatched junction bases: 4. Per germline, CDR1 PRHDT and CDR2 FYEKMQ (reference sequence). CDR3 size: 13 residues.

This chain links TRBV19 with TRBJ1-1; D possibly corresponds to TRBD1 (6 bases). Germline V gene data show CDR1 as LNHDA and CDR2 as SQIVND (reference sequence). The CDR3 totals 14 residues. The ends were cut back, 5 bases at V and 4 bases at J, with 14 bases in the middle. In DNA, the CDR3 is TGTGCCAGTAGTCCGTCCCGGGACACCACTGAAGCTTTCTTT. Its protein is CASSPSRDTTEAFF.

This chain joins TRBV5-5 and TRBJ2-2; 10 bases map to TRBD1. Per the germline V gene, CDR1 is SGHKS and CDR2 is YYEKEE (reference sequence). The CDR3 length is 16 residues. V was pared by 5 bases and J by 5 bases, with 9 bases of the junction left unmatched. CDR3 nucleotides: TGTGCCAGCAGTCTTTACGGGACAGGGGATACCGGGGAGCTGTTTTTT. Translated: CASSLYGTGDTGELFF. Full variable domain (remainder filled in from reference TRBV5-5 and TRBJ2-2): DAGVTQSPTHLIKTRGQQVTLRCSPISGHKSVSWYQQVLGQGPQFIFQYYEKEERGRGNFPDRFSARQFPNYSSELNVNALLLGDSALYLCASSLYGTGDTGELFFGEGSRLTVL.

This chain uses TRBV19 with TRBJ1-5; 7 nucleotides align to TRBD1. Germline values: CDR1 LNHDA, CDR2 SQIVND (reference sequence). Trimming at V came to 6 bases and at J to 0 bases, leaving 8 bases not matched to a gene. The CDR3 has 16 amino acids. As DNA, the CDR3 is TGTGCCAGTAGCGGTAACAGGGGTTATAGCAATCAGCCCCAGCATTTT. Protein sequence: CASSGNRGYSNQPQHF.

The chain uses TRBV5-3 and TRBJ2-7, with TRBD1 identical over 9 bases. TRBV5-3 carries the ORF label, with uncertain function. This CDR3 is 15 amino acids long. V trimming: 4 bases; J trimming: 1 base; junction bases outside the gene matches: 6. Written as DNA, the CDR3 is TGTGCCAGAAGCCAGTACAGGGGGCTATCCTACGAGCAGTACTTC. Translation: CARSQYRGLSYEQYF.

This chain connects TRBV25-1 to TRBJ1-1; D is possibly TRBD1 (5 bases). The V gene lost 3 bases and the J gene lost 3 bases, with 17 bases spanning the gap. In germline, CDR1 is MGHDK, CDR2 SYGVNS. The CDR3 runs 16 residues. CDR3 in DNA: TGTGCCAGCAGTGATTCGGAAGGGGTTGGCGACACTGAAGCTTTCTTT. This translates into CASSDSEGVGDTEAFF.

The J gene is TRBJ2-1, the V gene TRBV29-1, with TRBD2 identical over 7 bases. Germline-derived CDR1 and CDR2 are SQVTM and ANQGSEA. The junction had 11 bases not matched to a gene; V was cut back by 7 bases and J by 8 bases. This CDR3 region has 13 residues. CDR3 sequence reads: CSGGRGRDDEQFF. In nucleotides, the CDR3 is TGCAGCGGCGGCCGGGGGAGGGATGATGAGCAGTTCTTC.

This chain links TRBV19 with TRBJ2-1; maybe TRBD2 (5 bases). Germline V gene lookup returns CDR1 LNHDA and CDR2 SQIVND (reference sequence). The CDR3 has 15 residues. The V end lost 4 bases, the J end lost 2 bases, and 12 bases lay between the germline ends. CDR3 coding DNA: TGTGCCAGTAGTACCCCGGAGGTGGCCTACAATGAGCAGTTCTTC. Amino acid sequence: CASSTPEVAYNEQFF. The full variable domain, in which reference TRBV19 and TRBJ2-1 provide the parts outside the CDR3, is DGGITQSPKYLFRKEGQNVTLSCEQNLNHDAMYWYRQDPGQGLRLIYYSQIVNDFQKGDIAEGYSVSREKKESFPLTVTSAQKNPTAFYLCASSTPEVAYNEQFFGPGTRLTVL.

This chain joins TRBV10-3 and TRBJ1-1; TRBD1 is a possible D gene (6 bases). V was trimmed by 7 bases and J by 3 bases, leaving 12 bases between them. Per germline, CDR1 ENHRY and CDR2 SYGVKD. This CDR3 has 13 amino acids. The chain's CDR3 is CAIMRGGDTEAFF. In DNA form, the CDR3 reads TGTGCCATCATGAGAGGGGGGGACACTGAAGCTTTCTTT.

The gene calls are TRBV7-6 and TRBJ2-1, with 12 bases fitting TRBD2. The CDR3 covers 15 residues. The J segment lost 9 bases and the V segment lost 1 base, leaving 4 bases of the junction unmatched. From germline, CDR1 is SGHVS and CDR2 FNYEAQ. The DNA for the CDR3 is TGTGCCAGCAGCTTAGTGAGGACTAGCGGGACTGAGCAGTTCTTC. Protein sequence: CASSLVRTSGTEQFF.